The 31 T cell receptor beta chains in this list originate from one sample, sequenced in a study of blood T cell repertoires in COVID-19. Profiling relied on immunoSEQ multiplex PCR, and the TCRdb table lists in-frame clones only, not all of them. Found here are some 300,000 clones, around 88% of them singletons; the top ten hold roughly 6.9%. Source material: peripheral blood. The receptor source for this set is a woman in her thirties who had recovered from COVID-19.

The V and J genes are TRBV14 and TRBJ2-7; 9 bases line up with TRBD1. Trimming at V came to 4 bases and at J to 5 bases, leaving 9 bases not matched to a gene. The V gene's germline CDR1 is SGHDN and CDR2 FVKESK. This CDR3 comprises 15 residues. CDR3 sequence reads: CASSPGGTGWDEQYF. DNA of the CDR3: TGTGCCAGCAGCCCAGGTGGGACAGGGTGGGACGAGCAGTACTTC.

The rearrangement links TRBV5-1 to TRBJ2-3; 12 bases map to TRBD2. This CDR3 region has 17 residues. The V gene end was trimmed by 3 bases and the J gene end by 2 bases; junction bases not matched to a gene: 7. Germline-derived CDR1 and CDR2 are SGHRS and YFSETQ. CDR3 sequence (DNA): TGCGCCAGCAGCTCGATAAGACTAGCGGGGGTCACAGATACGCAGTATTTT. Translating it yields CASSSIRLAGVTDTQYF. The variable domain in full, completed from reference TRBV5-1 and TRBJ2-3, reads KAGVTQTPRYLIKTRGQQVTLSCSPISGHRSVSWYQQTPGQGLQFLFEYFSETQRNKGNFPGRFSGRQFSNSRSEMNVSTLELGDSALYLCASSSIRLAGVTDTQYFGPGTRLTVL.

This chain links TRBV24-1 with TRBJ1-5, with unresolved D. CDR1 and CDR2 (germline): KGHDR, SFDVKD. The V gene lost 3 bases and the J gene lost 8 bases, with 7 bases spanning the gap. This CDR3 region has 12 residues. The CDR3 region is CATSDPGKPQHF. The CDR3 DNA sequence: TGTGCCACCAGTGATCCCGGGAAGCCCCAGCATTTT.

The J gene is TRBJ1-2, the V gene TRBV7-9; D call uncertain. CDR3 size: 17 residues. V lost 8 bases, J lost 1 base, and 23 bases lay in between. Germline V gene lookup returns CDR1 SEHNR and CDR2 FQNEAQ (reference sequence). CDR3 nucleotide sequence: TGTGCCAGCGGCAATATAATCGCCCCGCCGTTTAACTATGGCTACACCTTC. It translates to CASGNIIAPPFNYGYTF.

This clone was detected only a few times. The genes are TRBV4-3 and TRBJ2-1; 7 bases line up with TRBD1. V gave up 0 bases and J gave up 4 bases; unmatched junction bases: 6. This CDR3 contains 16 residues. Germline assignment: CDR1 LGHNA and CDR2 YSLEER. The CDR3 region is CASSQEGTVPYNEQFF. In DNA, the CDR3 is TGCGCCAGCAGCCAAGAGGGGACAGTACCTTACAATGAGCAGTTCTTC.

The CDR3 reads CASSRSEQFF. Written as DNA, the CDR3 is TGTGCCAGCAGCCGCAGTGAGCAGTTCTTC. The V gene is TRBV7-9, the J gene TRBJ2-1; D uncertain. Germline V CDR1 and CDR2: SEHNR, FQNEAQ (reference sequence). The CDR3 is 10 residues long. V shed 5 bases and J shed 9 bases, with 5 bases lying between them.

The chain employs TRBV19 and TRBJ2-5; D may be TRBD1 (6 bases). Trimming left V 5 bases short and J 5 bases short, with 15 bases between. The germline V gene has CDR1 LNHDA and CDR2 SQIVND (reference sequence). The CDR3 is made up of 14 amino acids. The CDR3 spells CASSPTGRVETQYF. CDR3 nucleotide sequence: TGTGCCAGTAGTCCAACAGGGCGAGTGGAGACCCAGTACTTC.

V gene TRBV12-3 or TRBV12-4 combines with J gene TRBJ1-5; D unresolved. Trimming removed 3 bases at V and 4 bases at J, with 4 bases between. The CDR3 loop spans 12 amino acids. CDR3 residues: CASSLENQPQHF. The CDR3 nucleotides are TGTGCCAGCAGTTTGGAGAATCAGCCCCAGCATTTT.

The chain has TRBV27 and TRBJ2-1, with TRBD2 identical over 12 bases. This CDR3 has 18 amino acids. The V gene end was trimmed by 7 bases and the J gene end by 6 bases; junction bases not matched to a gene: 16. Per germline, CDR1 MNHEY and CDR2 SMNVEV (reference sequence). CDR3 nucleotide sequence: TGTGCCAGCACCCCCTTGCTAGCGGGGGGGACTGGAACCAATGAGCAGTTCTTC. The encoded protein is CASTPLLAGGTGTNEQFF.

This chain joins TRBV7-2 and TRBJ2-5, with 13 bases lining up with TRBD2. After removal of 0 bases from V and 2 bases from J, the junction contained 0 bases not matched to a gene. Germline V gives CDR1 SGHTA, CDR2 FQGNSA. CDR3 size: 16 residues. The CDR3 sequence: CASSLALAGGQETQYF. CDR3 nucleotides: TGTGCCAGCAGCTTAGCACTAGCGGGGGGGCAAGAGACCCAGTACTTC.

V is TRBV28 and J is TRBJ1-2, with TRBD1 as a possible D gene (5 bases). Germline V lookup: CDR1 MDHEN, CDR2 SYDVKM. The germline V and J ends were trimmed by 5 bases and 5 bases, with 18 bases remaining between them. The CDR3 consists of 15 residues. The CDR3: CASSGGGRQSYGYTF. The CDR3 region has the DNA TGTGCCAGCAGTGGGGGGGGACGCCAATCTTATGGCTACACCTTC.

The chain has TRBV6-6 and TRBJ2-7; weak D call: TRBD2 (5 bases). The V end was cut by 7 bases, the J end by 6 bases, with 13 bases between. Germline CDR1 reads MNHNY; CDR2 reads SVGAGI (reference sequence). The CDR3 length is 12 residues. CDR3 sequence: CASTLEVLEQYF. In nucleotides, the CDR3 is TGTGCCAGCACCCTGGAGGTTCTCGAGCAGTACTTC.

This clone showed up just once. The chain uses TRBV6-1 and TRBJ2-3; 12 bases are a match to TRBD2. The CDR3 runs to 17 residues. Germline CDR1 MNHNS, CDR2 SASEGT. V dropped 2 bases and J dropped 0; count of bases not matched to a gene: 3. The CDR3 sequence: CASSERLAGVSTDTQYF. The CDR3 DNA sequence: TGTGCCAGCAGTGAAAGACTAGCGGGGGTGAGCACAGATACGCAGTATTTT.

Only one count was recorded for this clone. V usage is TRBV7-8 and J usage is TRBJ1-4; a possible D gene is TRBD1 (6 bases). Germline V gives CDR1 SGHVS, CDR2 FQNEAQ. Trimming removed 5 bases at V and 6 bases at J, with 19 bases between. This CDR3 is 16 amino acids long. Here the CDR3 reads CASSIVTRGGHEKLFF. The CDR3 DNA follows: TGTGCCAGCAGCATAGTCACAAGGGGGGGGCATGAAAAACTGTTTTTT.

V gene TRBV10-3 combines with J gene TRBJ1-1; tentatively, D is TRBD1 (6 bases). Trimming took 4 bases from V and 1 from J, leaving 10 bases between them. The CDR3 covers 14 residues. From germline, CDR1 is ENHRY and CDR2 SYGVKD. In DNA, the CDR3 is TGTGCCATCAGTGCCAGGGGTTGGAACACTGAAGCTTTCTTT. It is translated as CAISARGWNTEAFF.

The chain couples TRBV6-2 or TRBV6-3 to TRBJ1-1, with 10 bases matching TRBD1. Germline loops: CDR1 MNHEY, CDR2 SVGEGT. The CDR3 loop spans 15 amino acids. Unmatched junction bases numbered 2, after V lost 2 bases and J lost 2 bases. DNA for the CDR3: TGTGCCAGCAGTTACGGGACAGGGGAAAACACTGAAGCTTTCTTT. Translating it yields CASSYGTGENTEAFF.

This clone was recorded once. This sequence joins TRBV5-1 and TRBJ2-6, with a weak D call TRBD1 (5 bases). The germline V gene encodes CDR1 SGHRS and CDR2 YFSETQ. The CDR3 runs 16 residues. V dropped 1 base and J dropped 6 bases, with 14 bases sitting between them. The CDR3 nucleotides read TGCGCCAGCAGCTTGTTTGGGCAGGGCTTGGCCAACGTCCTGACTTTC. Translating gives CASSLFGQGLANVLTF.

The rearrangement links TRBV5-1 to TRBJ2-1; 7 positions agree with TRBD1. In germline, CDR1 is SGHRS, CDR2 YFSETQ. V lost 0 bases to trimming and J lost 3 bases; unmatched junction nucleotides: 3. The CDR3 contains 15 residues. This chain's CDR3 is CASSLVPGGYNEQFF. The CDR3 bases are TGCGCCAGCAGCTTGGTCCCAGGGGGCTACAATGAGCAGTTCTTC.

This clone was found once. V is TRBV6-5 and J is TRBJ2-7; 12 bases are a match to TRBD2. The trim removed 7 bases at V and 4 bases at J, leaving 2 bases unmatched. In germline, CDR1 is MNHEY, CDR2 SVGAGI. This CDR3 region has 13 residues. The CDR3 region is CASTTSGGYEQYF. The CDR3 nucleotides read TGTGCCAGCACTACTAGCGGGGGGTACGAGCAGTACTTC.

In DNA, the CDR3 is TGTGCCAGCAGTTTAGCGGGGGGGCCTTTTCTTGAGCAGTTCTTC. Its translation: CASSLAGGPFLEQFF. V is TRBV6-2 or TRBV6-3 and J is TRBJ2-1, with 11 bases that match TRBD2. With 4 bases clipped from V and 9 bases from J, the junction kept 8 bases outside the gene matches. From germline, CDR1 is MNHEY and CDR2 SVGEGT. The CDR3 sequence is 15 residues long.

The chain uses TRBV20-1 and TRBJ2-7; TRBD2 agrees at 8 bases. Trimming took 6 bases from V and 6 from J; bases not matched to a gene: 4. The CDR3 sequence is 11 residues long. CDR1 is DFQATT and CDR2 is SNEGSKA in the germline V gene (reference sequence). In DNA, the CDR3 is TGCAGTGCCGGGAGGGGGACCGAGCAGTACTTC. This gives the protein CSAGRGTEQYF.

This clone was counted once. CDR3 loop: CAWSVTVTGELFF. CDR3 DNA sequence: TGTGCCTGGAGTGTAACGGTCACCGGGGAGCTGTTTTTT. This chain joins TRBV30 and TRBJ2-2; no reliable D call. V lost 0 bases and J 4 bases, leaving 6 bases between the germline ends. The CDR3 length is 13 residues. Germline assignment: CDR1 GTSNPN and CDR2 SVGIG (reference sequence).

This sequence joins TRBV14 and TRBJ2-5; no clear D gene. The CDR3 sequence is 17 residues long. Germline V gene sequence: CDR1 SGHDN, CDR2 FVKESK. V gave up 4 bases and J gave up 2 bases, with 20 bases separating them. Here the CDR3 DNA reads TGTGCCAGCAGCCGTGGGTTTAGCTCCACCCAACAAGAGACCCAGTACTTC. Translating gives CASSRGFSSTQQETQYF.

The chain has TRBV7-2 and TRBJ1-5, with a possible D match to TRBD1 (6 bases). The CDR3 has 12 amino acids. Trimming took off 8 bases at V and 4 bases at J, with 9 bases between the two ends. Per germline, CDR1 SGHTA and CDR2 FQGNSA. In DNA form, the CDR3 reads TGTGCCAGCGGGACACGAAATCAGCCCCAGCATTTT. Its translation is CASGTRNQPQHF.

The chain joins TRBV2 to TRBJ1-6; D is unclear. Trimming took off 9 bases at V and 7 bases at J, with 13 bases between the two ends. The germline CDR1 and CDR2 sequences are SNHLY and FYNNEI. The CDR3 extends over 13 amino acids. The CDR3 protein is CASRIEANSPLHF. For the CDR3, the DNA is TGTGCCAGTCGGATAGAGGCAAATTCACCCCTCCACTTT. Complete variable domain (other parts from reference TRBV2 and TRBJ1-6): EPEVTQTPSHQVTQMGQEVILRCVPISNHLYFYWYRQILGQKVEFLVSFYNNEISEKSEIFDDQFSVERPDGSNFTLKIRSTKLEDSAMYFCASRIEANSPLHFGNGTRLTVT.

This clone has just a few counts. The V and J genes are TRBV6-2 or TRBV6-3 and TRBJ1-5; TRBD1 matches at 8 bases. Germline assignment: CDR1 MNHEY and CDR2 SVGEGT. J was trimmed by 5 bases and V by 4 bases; bases with no gene match: 4. The CDR3 runs 14 residues. In DNA, the CDR3 is TGTGCCAGCAGTTGGGGGGACAGGTATCAGCCCCAGCATTTT. Encoded protein: CASSWGDRYQPQHF.

This clone occurred once. CDR3 protein: CASSLAGGYEQYF. The CDR3, as DNA: TGTGCCAGCTCACTGGCGGGGGGCTACGAGCAGTACTTC. V usage is TRBV12-3 or TRBV12-4 and J usage is TRBJ2-7; 8 bases match TRBD2. The junction had 6 bases not matched to a gene; V was cut back by 8 bases and J by 3 bases. The CDR3 runs 13 residues.

The V call is TRBV27, the J call TRBJ1-5; D is possibly TRBD1 (5 bases). This CDR3 contains 14 residues. The V and J ends lost 5 bases and 3 bases respectively, with 11 bases between them. Germline CDR1 and CDR2: MNHEY and SMNVEV (reference sequence). The CDR3 region has the DNA TGTGCCAGCAGTCGGGGGTACTTCAATCAGCCCCAGCATTTT. This sequence encodes CASSRGYFNQPQHF.

This chain uses TRBV5-1 with TRBJ1-4; D is perhaps TRBD1 (5 bases). V was trimmed by 4 bases and J by 7 bases, leaving 14 bases between them. The CDR3 contains 14 residues. The germline V gene encodes CDR1 SGHRS and CDR2 YFSETQ. This CDR3 is CASSPTDSLEKLFF. For the CDR3, the DNA is TGCGCCAGCAGCCCTACCGACAGCCTTGAAAAACTGTTTTTT.

V and J are TRBV7-8 and TRBJ1-5; D gene unclear. The germline V gene encodes CDR1 SGHVS and CDR2 FQNEAQ. V was pared by 5 bases and J by 2 bases, with 13 bases between. The CDR3 totals 15 residues. The CDR3 DNA follows: TGTGCCAGCAGCCCCTCGGTCGGGGGCAATCAGCCCCAGCATTTT. Residues: CASSPSVGGNQPQHF.

V usage is TRBV19 and J usage is TRBJ1-1; possible D gene TRBD1, 5 bases. Germline values: CDR1 LNHDA, CDR2 SQIVND (reference sequence). CDR3 length equals 15 residues. The V gene lost 2 bases and the J gene lost 0 bases, with 10 bases spanning the gap. Here the CDR3 DNA reads TGTGCCAGTAGTATATCTCCAGGGCTGAACACTGAAGCTTTCTTT. As protein: CASSISPGLNTEAFF.